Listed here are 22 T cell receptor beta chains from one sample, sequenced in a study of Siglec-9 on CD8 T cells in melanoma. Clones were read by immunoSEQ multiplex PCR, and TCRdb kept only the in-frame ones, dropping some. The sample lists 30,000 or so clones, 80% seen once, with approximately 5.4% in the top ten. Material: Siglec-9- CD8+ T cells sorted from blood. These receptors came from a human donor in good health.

The CDR3 sequence is CASSLLARTSPHEQYV. CDR3 in DNA: TGTGCCAGCAGCTTACTTGCGAGGACTAGCCCCCACGAGCAGTACGTC. The chain couples TRBV11-2 to TRBJ2-7; 8 bases are shared with TRBD2. V lost 2 bases and J lost 5; bases outside the gene matches: 11. The CDR3 contains 16 residues. Germline V CDR1 and CDR2: SGHAT, FQNNGV.

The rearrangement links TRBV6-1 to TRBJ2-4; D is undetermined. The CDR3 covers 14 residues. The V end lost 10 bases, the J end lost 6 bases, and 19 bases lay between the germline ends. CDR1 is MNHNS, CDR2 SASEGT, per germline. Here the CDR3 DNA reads TGTGCCACCGCGACTTTTGAGGAGTTAAACATTCAGTACTTC. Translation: CATATFEELNIQYF.

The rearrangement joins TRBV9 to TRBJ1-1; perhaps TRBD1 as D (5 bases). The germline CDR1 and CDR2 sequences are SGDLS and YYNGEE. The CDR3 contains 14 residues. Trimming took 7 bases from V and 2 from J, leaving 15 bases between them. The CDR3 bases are TGTGCCAGCCGTTCTGGGGCCAGCAACACTGAAGCTTTCTTT. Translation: CASRSGASNTEAFF.

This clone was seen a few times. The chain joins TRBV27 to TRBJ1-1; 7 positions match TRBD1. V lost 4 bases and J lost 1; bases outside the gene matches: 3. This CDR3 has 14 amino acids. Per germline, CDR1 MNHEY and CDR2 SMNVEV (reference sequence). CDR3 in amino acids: CASSSNRGNTEAFF. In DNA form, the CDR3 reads TGTGCCAGCAGTTCAAACAGGGGGAACACTGAAGCTTTCTTT.

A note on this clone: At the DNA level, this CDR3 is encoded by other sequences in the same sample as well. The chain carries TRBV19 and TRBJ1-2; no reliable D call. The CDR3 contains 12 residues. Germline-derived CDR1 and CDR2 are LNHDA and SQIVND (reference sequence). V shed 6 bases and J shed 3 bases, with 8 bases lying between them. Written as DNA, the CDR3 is TGTGCCAGTAGCTTAGCTTACTATGGCTACACCTTC. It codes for CASSLAYYGYTF.

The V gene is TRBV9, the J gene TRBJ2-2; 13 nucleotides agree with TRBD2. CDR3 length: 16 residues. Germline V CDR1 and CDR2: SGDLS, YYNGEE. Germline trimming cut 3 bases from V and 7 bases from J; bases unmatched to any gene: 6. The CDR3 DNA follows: TGTGCCAGCAGCGCACCGCGACTAGCGGGGGGCGGGGAGCTGTTTTTT. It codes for CASSAPRLAGGGELFF. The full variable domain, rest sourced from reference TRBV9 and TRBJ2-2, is DSGVTQTPKHLITATGQRVTLRCSPRSGDLSVYWYQQSLDQGLQFLIQYYNGEERAKGNILERFSAQQFPDLHSELNLSSLELGDSALYFCASSAPRLAGGGELFFGEGSRLTVL.

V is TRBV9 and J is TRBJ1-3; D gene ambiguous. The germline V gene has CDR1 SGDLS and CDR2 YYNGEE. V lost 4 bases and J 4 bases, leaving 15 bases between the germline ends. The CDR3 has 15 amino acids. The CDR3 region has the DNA TGTGCCAGCAGCCCGGGCCCGGCGGAGGGAAACACCATATATTTT. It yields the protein CASSPGPAEGNTIYF.

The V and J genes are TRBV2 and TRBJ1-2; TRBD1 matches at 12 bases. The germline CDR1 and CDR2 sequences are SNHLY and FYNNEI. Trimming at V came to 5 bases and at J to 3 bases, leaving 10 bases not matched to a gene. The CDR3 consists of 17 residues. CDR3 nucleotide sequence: TGTGCCAGCAGTCTAGGGGGGACAGGGGGCCATCACTATGGCTACACCTTC. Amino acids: CASSLGGTGGHHYGYTF.

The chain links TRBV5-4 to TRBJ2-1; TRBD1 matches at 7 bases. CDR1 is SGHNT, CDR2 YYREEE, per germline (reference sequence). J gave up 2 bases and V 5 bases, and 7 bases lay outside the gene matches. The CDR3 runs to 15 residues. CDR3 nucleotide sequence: TGTGCCAGCAGTTTAGGACAGGCGGCCTACAATGAGCAGTTCTTC. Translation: CASSLGQAAYNEQFF.

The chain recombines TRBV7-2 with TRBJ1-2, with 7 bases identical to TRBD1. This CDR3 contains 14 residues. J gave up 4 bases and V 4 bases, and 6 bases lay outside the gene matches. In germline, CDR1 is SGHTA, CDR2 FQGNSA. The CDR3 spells CASSSRGHFYGYTF. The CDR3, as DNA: TGTGCCAGCAGCTCAAGGGGGCACTTCTATGGCTACACCTTC.

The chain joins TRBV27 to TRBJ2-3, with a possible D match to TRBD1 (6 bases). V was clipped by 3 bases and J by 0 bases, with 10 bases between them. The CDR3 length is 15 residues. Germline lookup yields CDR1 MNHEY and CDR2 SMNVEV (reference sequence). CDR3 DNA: TGTGCCAGCAGTTTGGGGACATCTAGCACAGATACGCAGTATTTT. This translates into CASSLGTSSTDTQYF.

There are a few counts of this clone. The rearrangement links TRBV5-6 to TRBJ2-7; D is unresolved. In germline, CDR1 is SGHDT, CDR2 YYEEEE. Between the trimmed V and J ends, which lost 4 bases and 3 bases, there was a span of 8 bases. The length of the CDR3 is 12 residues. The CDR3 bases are TGTGCCAGCAGCGTATTAGGCTACGAGCAGTACGTC. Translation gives CASSVLGYEQYV.

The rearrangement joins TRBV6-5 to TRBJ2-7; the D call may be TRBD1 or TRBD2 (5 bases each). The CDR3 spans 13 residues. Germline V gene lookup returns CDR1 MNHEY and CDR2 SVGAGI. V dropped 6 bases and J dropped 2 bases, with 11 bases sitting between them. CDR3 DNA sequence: TGTGCCAGCAGGGGGGTAGGCACCTACGAGCAGTACTTC. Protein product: CASRGVGTYEQYF.

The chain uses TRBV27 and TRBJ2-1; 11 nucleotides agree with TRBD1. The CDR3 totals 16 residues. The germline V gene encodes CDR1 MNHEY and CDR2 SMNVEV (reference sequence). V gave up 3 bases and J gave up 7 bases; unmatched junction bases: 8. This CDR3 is CASSFVGTGGGNEQFF. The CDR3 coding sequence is TGTGCCAGCAGTTTTGTAGGGACAGGGGGAGGGAATGAGCAGTTCTTC.

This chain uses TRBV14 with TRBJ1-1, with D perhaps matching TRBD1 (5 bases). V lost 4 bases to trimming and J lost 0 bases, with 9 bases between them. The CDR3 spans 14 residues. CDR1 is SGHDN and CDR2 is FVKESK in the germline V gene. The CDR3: CASSRWGVNTEAFF. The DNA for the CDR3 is TGTGCCAGCAGCCGGTGGGGGGTGAACACTGAAGCTTTCTTT.

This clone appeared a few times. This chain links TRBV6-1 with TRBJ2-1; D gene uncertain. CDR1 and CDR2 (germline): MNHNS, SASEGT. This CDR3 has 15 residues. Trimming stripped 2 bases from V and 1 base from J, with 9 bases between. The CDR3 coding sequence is TGTGCCAGCAGTGAATTACGGTTGTCCTACAATGAGCAGTTCTTC. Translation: CASSELRLSYNEQFF.

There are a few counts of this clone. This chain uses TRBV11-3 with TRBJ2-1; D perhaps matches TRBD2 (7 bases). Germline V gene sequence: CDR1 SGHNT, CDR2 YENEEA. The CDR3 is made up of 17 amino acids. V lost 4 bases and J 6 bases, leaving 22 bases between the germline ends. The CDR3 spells CASSSSQEGEGGNEQFF. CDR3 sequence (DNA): TGTGCCAGCAGCTCCTCTCAGGAGGGGGAGGGAGGCAATGAGCAGTTCTTC.

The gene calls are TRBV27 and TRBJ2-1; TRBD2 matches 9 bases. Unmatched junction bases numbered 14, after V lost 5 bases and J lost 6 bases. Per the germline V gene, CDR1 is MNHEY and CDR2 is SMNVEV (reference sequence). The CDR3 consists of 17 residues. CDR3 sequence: CASSPRVSGSSFNEQFF. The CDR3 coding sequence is TGTGCCAGCAGTCCCCGGGTTAGCGGGAGTAGTTTCAATGAGCAGTTCTTC.

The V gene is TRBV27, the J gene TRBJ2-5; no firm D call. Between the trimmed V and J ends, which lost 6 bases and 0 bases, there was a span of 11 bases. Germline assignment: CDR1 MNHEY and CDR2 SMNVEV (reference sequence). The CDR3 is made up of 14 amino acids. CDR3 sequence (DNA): TGTGCCAGCAGCCCCACACCGTACCAAGAGACCCAGTACTTC. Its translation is CASSPTPYQETQYF.

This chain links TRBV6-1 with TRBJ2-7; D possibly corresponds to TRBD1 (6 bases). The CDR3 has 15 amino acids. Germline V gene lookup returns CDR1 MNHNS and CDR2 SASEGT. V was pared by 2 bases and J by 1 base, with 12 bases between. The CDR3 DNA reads TGTGCCAGCAGTGAAACACAGGGTAGTTCCTACGAGCAGTACTTC. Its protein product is CASSETQGSSYEQYF.

The CDR3 DNA reads TGTGCCTGGAGTGTGGGGGAGGGTAATCAGCCCCAGCATTTT. This codes for CAWSVGEGNQPQHF. The chain recombines TRBV30 with TRBJ1-5; the D gene is possibly TRBD1 (5 bases). The CDR3 consists of 14 residues. The ends were cut back, 0 bases at V and 4 bases at J, with 10 bases in the middle. The germline V gene has CDR1 GTSNPN and CDR2 SVGIG (reference sequence).

CDR3: CASSPAGGAGEQYV. CDR3 DNA: TGTGCCAGCAGCCCGGCCGGGGGGGCAGGCGAGCAGTACGTC. V gene TRBV6-5 combines with J gene TRBJ2-7, with 8 nucleotides matching TRBD2. CDR3 size: 14 residues. Germline CDR1 MNHEY, CDR2 SVGAGI. Trimming took 6 bases from V and 6 from J; bases not matched to a gene: 10.